The 23 T cell receptor beta chains given below trace back to one sample, sequenced in a study of blood T cells in healthy people across ages (dated by TCRdb to about 2015). Libraries were prepared through 5' RACE. The listed sequencing device is Illumina HiSeq 2500. The second PCR ran for about 7 to 11 cycles and used a J-beta primer mix along with a sample-barcoded 5' primer. TCRdb reanalyzed the raw reads on its own, using fastp at Q25 for trimming and MiXCR for clone calling, and kept in-frame beta chains. One record per CDR3 amino acid sequence lists the most common genes and DNA. For this sample the table gives about 680,000 distinct CDR3 sequences, of which approximately 49% were detected only once. In total, the top ten clones hold about a third of the sample. The sequenced sample was blood. Receptors originate from a woman in her sixties or seventies in good health.

This clonotype was seen a handful of times. The chain carries TRBV20-1 and TRBJ2-3; no clear D. V was shortened by 1 base and J by 0 bases, with 11 bases between the two germline ends. The CDR3 length is 15 residues. Germline CDR1 is DFQATT and CDR2 is SNEGSKA (reference sequence). The CDR3 here is CSARAPSPSTDTQYF. CDR3 in DNA: TGCAGTGCTAGAGCCCCCAGTCCTAGCACAGATACGCAGTATTTT.

Regarding this clonotype: A read error may be the cause here, since a much bigger clone is one base away. This rearrangement joins TRBV5-6 to TRBJ1-2, with a possible D match to TRBD1 (6 bases). The CDR3 sequence is 15 residues long. Germline V gene data show CDR1 as SGHDT and CDR2 as YYEEEE. Trimming removed 10 bases from V and 3 bases from J, with 22 bases in between. CDR3 bases: TGTGCCGGCCAAACCTCGTGGGCAGGGGACTATGGCTACACCTTC. Its translation: CAGQTSWAGDYGYTF.

As concerns this clonotype: Relative to the germline gene, one junction end is altered; a read error may explain this. V usage is TRBV18 and J usage is TRBJ1-6; TRBD1 matches 9 bases. CDR3 length: 14 amino acids. Germline assignment: CDR1 KGHSH and CDR2 LQKENI. The CDR3 reads CASAGTGFDSPPHF. The CDR3 DNA sequence: TGTGCCAGCGCCGGGACAGGGTTTGATTCACCCCCCCACTTT. Full variable domain (missing parts from reference TRBV18 and TRBJ1-6): NAGVMQNPRHLVRRRGQEARLRCSPMKGHSHVYWYRQLPEEGLKFMVYLQKENIIDESGMPKERFSAEFPKEGPSILRIQQVVRGDSAAYFCASAGTGFDSPPHFGNGTRLTVT.

The chain employs TRBV11-3 and TRBJ2-2; the D is unclear. CDR1 SGHNT and CDR2 YENEEA come from the germline V gene. V was pared by 0 bases and J by 5 bases, with 10 bases between. This CDR3 comprises 15 residues. As DNA, the CDR3 is TGTGCCAGCAGCTTAGACCGGCTAGGTACCGGGGAGCTGTTTTTT. Residues: CASSLDRLGTGELFF.

This clonotype was seen many times. V usage is TRBV6-2 or TRBV6-3 and J usage is TRBJ2-7; TRBD2 might be the D (6 bases). This CDR3 comprises 12 residues. V shed 4 bases and J shed 5 bases, with 9 bases lying between them. CDR1 is MNHEY, CDR2 SVGEGT, per germline. The DNA for the CDR3 is TGTGCCAGCAGTTCGACTAGAAACGAGCAGTACTTC. This codes for CASSSTRNEQYF.

This clonotype was recorded a few times. The CDR3 reads CASSLWTPPYEQYF. CDR3 sequence (DNA): TGTGCCAGCAGCTTATGGACGCCCCCCTACGAGCAGTACTTC. The rearrangement joins TRBV7-9 to TRBJ2-7; D gene ambiguous. Germline V gene data show CDR1 as SEHNR and CDR2 as FQNEAQ (reference sequence). This CDR3 is built from 14 residues. Trimming stripped 2 bases from V and 2 bases from J, with 10 bases between.

V is TRBV6-2 or TRBV6-3 and J is TRBJ2-1; no clear D. Germline loops: CDR1 MNHEY, CDR2 SVGEGT. V was cut by 3 bases and J by 5 bases, with 11 bases left in between. The CDR3 runs to 14 residues. The CDR3, as DNA: TGTGCCAGCAGTTATACGGGCAGCGACAATGAGCAGTTCTTC. Translation gives CASSYTGSDNEQFF.

The chain is built from TRBV7-2 and TRBJ2-7; D is unclear. The CDR3 has 14 residues. The germline V and J ends were trimmed by 3 bases and 0 bases, with 9 bases remaining between them. Germline CDR1 SGHTA, CDR2 FQGNSA. CDR3 in amino acids: CASSFWTSSYEQYF. The CDR3 nucleotides are TGTGCCAGCAGCTTCTGGACGTCCTCCTACGAGCAGTACTTC.

The chain links TRBV20-1 to TRBJ2-7; 7 nucleotides match TRBD2. The CDR3 is 15 residues long. Germline V gene lookup returns CDR1 DFQATT and CDR2 SNEGSKA (reference sequence). Unmatched junction bases numbered 11, after V lost 0 bases and J lost 6 bases. The CDR3, as DNA: TGCAGTGCTAGAGATTCGGGACCCGGGAGGCTCGAGCAGTACTTC. As protein: CSARDSGPGRLEQYF.

The chain combines TRBV20-1 with TRBJ2-1, with 7 positions matching TRBD1. CDR3 length: 16 amino acids. The ends lost 3 bases at V and 2 bases at J; junction bases unmatched: 10. Germline-derived CDR1 and CDR2 are DFQATT and SNEGSKA (reference sequence). CDR3 coding DNA: TGCAGTGCTAGTCCCTCGACGGGACAGACCTACAATGAGCAGTTCTTC. Its translation: CSASPSTGQTYNEQFF.

The chain has TRBV18 and TRBJ2-5, with 7 bases identical to TRBD2. V dropped 2 bases and J dropped 5; count of bases not matched to a gene: 5. There are 14 residues in the CDR3. Germline lookup yields CDR1 KGHSH and CDR2 LQKENI. CDR3: CASSPTAGRETQYF. CDR3 coding DNA: TGTGCCAGCTCACCAACGGCCGGGAGGGAGACCCAGTACTTC. The full variable domain, its missing parts supplied by reference TRBV18 and TRBJ2-5, is NAGVMQNPRHLVRRRGQEARLRCSPMKGHSHVYWYRQLPEEGLKFMVYLQKENIIDESGMPKERFSAEFPKEGPSILRIQQVVRGDSAAYFCASSPTAGRETQYFGPGTRLLVL.

The chain has TRBV27 and TRBJ2-3; TRBD2 matches at 7 bases. The trim removed 5 bases at V and 2 bases at J, leaving 7 bases unmatched. Germline V lookup: CDR1 MNHEY, CDR2 SMNVEV (reference sequence). This CDR3 comprises 15 residues. This CDR3 is CASSLGGLDTDTQYF. CDR3 coding DNA: TGTGCCAGCAGTCTAGGAGGACTAGACACAGATACGCAGTATTTT.

This sequence joins TRBV10-3 and TRBJ2-6; 11 bases line up with TRBD2. Germline V gene data show CDR1 as ENHRY and CDR2 as SYGVKD. This CDR3 region has 18 residues. V lost 3 bases and J lost 3; bases outside the gene matches: 7. CDR3 DNA sequence: TGTGCCATCAGTGATGGGACTAGCGGAAACTTTGGGGCCAACGTCCTGACTTTC. Its translation: CAISDGTSGNFGANVLTF.

The J gene is TRBJ2-7, the V gene TRBV2; D unclear. CDR1 is SNHLY, CDR2 FYNNEI, per germline. V gave up 3 bases and J gave up 3 bases, with 12 bases separating them. This CDR3 has 14 amino acids. In nucleotides, the CDR3 is TGTGCCAGCAGTGACCAAGGGCTGCTCTACGAGCAGTACTTC. Translating gives CASSDQGLLYEQYF.

This clonotype showed up just once. The CDR3 nucleotides are TGTGCCAGCAGGAAAGAAGCGCGGTACCAAGAGACCCAGTACTTC. Amino acids: CASRKEARYQETQYF. The chain employs TRBV25-1 and TRBJ2-5; no clear D gene. Germline V gives CDR1 MGHDK, CDR2 SYGVNS. V was cut by 6 bases and J by 0 bases, with 14 bases left in between. The length of the CDR3 is 15 residues.

This clonotype appeared once. This sequence joins TRBV27 and TRBJ2-1; D not resolved. Looked up from germline, CDR1 is MNHEY and CDR2 is SMNVEV (reference sequence). V lost 4 bases, J lost 10 bases, and 17 bases lay in between. The length of the CDR3 is 14 residues. CDR3 residues: CASSSPRRSREQFF. The CDR3 coding sequence is TGTGCCAGCAGTTCCCCCCGAAGGTCCAGGGAGCAGTTCTTC.

The chain uses TRBV29-1 and TRBJ2-5, with D possibly TRBD1 on 7 matching bases. Trimming removed 3 bases at V and 5 bases at J, with 13 bases between. Germline-derived CDR1 and CDR2 are SQVTM and ANQGSEA. This CDR3 spans 13 amino acids. For the CDR3, the DNA is TGCAGCGTTGACCAGGGGGGAGGTGAGACCCAGTACTTC. It specifies CSVDQGGGETQYF.

There are a few counts of this clonotype. The V and J genes are TRBV2 and TRBJ1-6, with 10 bases lining up with TRBD1. This CDR3 comprises 15 residues. Germline assignment: CDR1 SNHLY and CDR2 FYNNEI. J lost 9 bases, V lost 4 bases, and 6 bases had no gene match. CDR3 loop: CASSGVGTGVSPLHF. The CDR3 DNA reads as TGTGCCAGCAGTGGGGTTGGGACAGGGGTTTCACCCCTCCACTTT.

The V gene is TRBV20-1, the J gene TRBJ2-1, with D tentatively TRBD2 (6 bases). Germline CDR1 and CDR2: DFQATT and SNEGSKA (reference sequence). This CDR3 comprises 14 residues. With 0 bases removed from V and 7 bases from J, the gap between germline ends came to 13 bases. This CDR3 is CSAREGGFENEQFF. DNA for the CDR3: TGCAGTGCTAGAGAGGGGGGATTCGAAAATGAGCAGTTCTTC.

J is TRBJ2-7 and V is TRBV24-1; 10 bases line up with TRBD2. The CDR3 has 16 residues. V trimming: 6 bases; J trimming: 3 bases; junction bases outside the gene matches: 10. CDR1 and CDR2 from the germline V gene are KGHDR and SFDVKD. CDR3 coding DNA: TGTGCCACCAGTAAATCCGGGACTAGCGCGATCTACGAGCAGTACTTC. It codes for CATSKSGTSAIYEQYF.

This clonotype was counted between two and nine times. The chain recombines TRBV13 with TRBJ1-3; D is perhaps TRBD1 (5 bases). The CDR3 is 17 residues long. Germline loops: CDR1 PRHDT, CDR2 FYEKMQ (reference sequence). V dropped 1 base and J dropped 0 bases, with 13 bases sitting between them. For the CDR3, the DNA is TGTGCCAGCAGCTTAGCAACCAGGGCGAGCTCTGGAAACACCATATATTTT. It translates to CASSLATRASSGNTIYF. The full variable domain, completed using reference TRBV13 and TRBJ1-3, is AAGVIQSPRHLIKEKRETATLKCYPIPRHDTVYWYQQGPGQDPQFLISFYEKMQSDKGSIPDRFSAQQFSDYHSELNMSSLELGDSALYFCASSLATRASSGNTIYFGEGSWLTVV.

This clonotype was detected once. The gene calls are TRBV24-1 and TRBJ2-5, with 10 bases lining up with TRBD2. This CDR3 spans 15 amino acids. CDR1 and CDR2 (germline): KGHDR, SFDVKD. Unmatched junction bases numbered 6, after V lost 4 bases and J lost 5 bases. The CDR3 bases are TGTGCCACCAGTGACCCCAGACTAGCGGGCGAGACCCAGTACTTC. This codes for CATSDPRLAGETQYF.

This clonotype was observed at least ten times. The V gene is TRBV18, the J gene TRBJ1-2; possibly TRBD1 for D (5 bases). Germline V gene data show CDR1 as KGHSH and CDR2 as LQKENI. The CDR3 has 13 amino acids. The ends were cut back, 8 bases at V and 0 bases at J, with 10 bases in the middle. In nucleotides, the CDR3 is TGTGCCAGCAGCCCGACAGCTAACTATGGCTACACCTTC. It specifies CASSPTANYGYTF.